This T cell receptor beta chain was captured in a study of control samples from healthy donors and cancer patients. TCRdb's table, derived via immunoSEQ multiplex PCR, lists solely in-frame clones and lacks some. The table includes some 150,000 clones, 75% to 95% detected once. The clonotype comes from a man between 18 and 35 years old in good health. Sequencing used blood.

The CDR3, as DNA: TGTGCCAGCAGTTTGGGACAGGCGAACACCGGGGAGCTGTTTTTT. As protein: CASSLGQANTGELFF. This sequence joins TRBV28 and TRBJ2-2, with 8 bases fitting TRBD1. Germline CDR1 and CDR2: MDHEN and SYDVKM. Trimming took 3 bases from V and 0 from J; bases not matched to a gene: 0. CDR3 length equals 15 residues. Drawing the rest from reference TRBV28 and TRBJ2-2, the complete variable domain is DVKVTQSSRYLVKRTGEKVFLECVQDMDHENMFWYRQDPGLGLRLIYFSYDVKMKEKGDIPEGYSVSREKKERFSLILESASTNQTSMYLCASSLGQANTGELFFGEGSRLTVL.